A selection of T cell receptor beta chains follows, all from one sample in a study of human T cells and chemical hapten exposure. A single record per CDR3 protein comes from TCRdb applying MiXCR to the RACE reads. The sample has 150,000 to 200,000 distinct CDR3 sequences, around 30% seen once. The sample in question was whole blood, obtained in connection with sensitization to the hapten diphenylcyclopropenone (DPC). These receptors came from a woman younger than 45 with alopecia areata. Some clones in this sample may be carry-over from other donors' samples. Each CDR3 is given with its conserved first and last residue. The D gene is left open where the match is weak. Size values are once, few and many counts, or a class for expanded clones, and some rows have none.

- - TRBJ2-7 TRBV29-1 TGCAGCGTTGGTCTCGGAGGCTCCTACGAGCAGTACTTC CSVGLGGSYEQYF
- - TRBJ1-4 TRBV6-1 TGTGCCACCGGGAGGTCTAATGAAAAACTGTTTTTT CATGRSNEKLFF
few TRBD1 TRBJ2-2 TRBV3-1 TGTGCCAGCAGCCTTCTGACAGGGGAGGAGCTGTTTTTT CASSLLTGEELFF
few - TRBJ1-5 TRBV12-3/TRBV12-4 TGTGCCAGCAGTTTTTCGGCAGGGCCTCAGCCCCAGCATTTT CASSFSAGPQPQHF
- - TRBJ1-2 TRBV7-2 TGTGCCAGCAGCTTAGCCTATGGCTACACCTTC CASSLAYGYTF
- - TRBJ2-3 TRBV6-6 TGTGCCAGCAGTTTTGCGGGGGCCAGCACAGATACGCAGTATTTT CASSFAGASTDTQYF
- - TRBJ2-7 TRBV29-1 TGCAGCGTTGAAGATTCGGGCAGCTACGAGCAGTACTTC CSVEDSGSYEQYF
- - TRBJ2-1 TRBV18 TGTGCCAGCCACAAACCGGGGCATGAGCAGTTCTTC CASHKPGHEQFF
few TRBD1 TRBJ1-1 TRBV10-3 TGTGCCATTGGGACAGGGGAAGAAGCTTTCTTT CAIGTGEEAFF
many - TRBJ1-2 TRBV29-1 TGCAGCGTTGGGGCCGACTACACCTTC CSVGADYTF
- - TRBJ2-3 TRBV7-2 TGTGCCAGCAGCTTACTGCGGGGGCGGACAGATACGCAGTATTTT CASSLLRGRTDTQYF
- - TRBJ1-4 TRBV28 TGTGCCAGCAGTTTTGAGACAACTAATGAAAAACTGTTTTTT CASSFETTNEKLFF
many TRBD1 TRBJ2-3 TRBV7-6 TGTGCCAGCAGCCTAGGGGGACAGACCACAGATACGCAGTATTTT CASSLGGQTTDTQYF
few - TRBJ2-1 TRBV9 TGTGCCAGCAGCCCGACTCCCCTTAATGAGCAGTTCTTC CASSPTPLNEQFF